Here is one T cell receptor (beta chain) with its context. The data are from a study of blood T cell repertoires in COVID-19. Profiled with immunoSEQ multiplex PCR; TCRdb holds only in-frame clones, not every one. The sample has about 200,000 clones, approximately 86% seen once. Enrollment of patients from Seattle took place during active infection, with longitudinal follow-up. The origin of this receptor is a woman aged 45 to 65 with COVID-19, enrolled during active disease. Input material: peripheral blood.

The CDR3 reads CASSLQGSWTEAFF. CDR3 coding DNA: TGTGCCAGCAGTTTACAGGGATCTTGGACTGAAGCTTTCTTT. J is TRBJ1-1 and V is TRBV27; perhaps TRBD1 as D (5 bases). V lost 2 bases and J lost 5, with 12 bases in between. Germline loops: CDR1 MNHEY, CDR2 SMNVEV (reference sequence). CDR3 size: 14 residues.